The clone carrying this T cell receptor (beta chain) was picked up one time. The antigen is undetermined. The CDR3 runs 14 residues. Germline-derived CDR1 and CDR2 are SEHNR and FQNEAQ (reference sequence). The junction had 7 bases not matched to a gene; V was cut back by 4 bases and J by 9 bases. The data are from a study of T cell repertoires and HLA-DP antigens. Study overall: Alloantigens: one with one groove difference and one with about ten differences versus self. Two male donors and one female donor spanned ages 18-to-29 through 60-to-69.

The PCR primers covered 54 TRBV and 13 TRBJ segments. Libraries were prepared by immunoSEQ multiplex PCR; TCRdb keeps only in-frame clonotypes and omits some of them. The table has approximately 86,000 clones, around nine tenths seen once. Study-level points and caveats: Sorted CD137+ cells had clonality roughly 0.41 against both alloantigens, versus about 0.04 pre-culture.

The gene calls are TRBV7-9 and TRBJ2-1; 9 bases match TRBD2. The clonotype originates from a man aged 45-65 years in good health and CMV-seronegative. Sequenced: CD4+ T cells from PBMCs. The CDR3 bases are TGTGCCAGCAGCTCGGCGGGACTAGCAGTTGAGCAGTTCTTC. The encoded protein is CASSSAGLAVEQFF.